The clone carrying this TCR beta chain was seen more than once but under ten times. This sample is part of a study of T-cell reconstitution after alpha-beta-depleted transplantation in children. TCRbeta library construction was performed incorporating unique molecular identifiers. TCRdb reprocessed the PCR reads via MiXCR and lists one record per CDR3 protein. The repertoire holds hundreds of thousands of distinct CDR3 sequences, with about 12% as singletons. The V gene end was trimmed by 5 bases and the J gene end by 5 bases; junction bases not matched to a gene: 12. The germline V gene has CDR1 MNHEY and CDR2 SMNVEV (reference sequence). The CDR3 extends over 17 amino acids.

The sample here was PBMCs from the stem cell graft donor, taken from the stem cell graft. This clonotype was obtained from a human donor who donated a stem cell graft to a child with acute lymphoblastic leukemia. The J gene is TRBJ2-1, the V gene TRBV27, with 10 bases that match TRBD2. The CDR3 DNA reads as TGTGCCAGCAGTAGGAACCCTTACCTAGCGGGAGACAATGAGCAGTTCTTC. The encoded protein is CASSRNPYLAGDNEQFF.